These T cell receptor beta chains were read from a single sample in a study of prognosis after radiotherapy for stage I lung cancer. MiXCR, applied by TCRdb to the multiplex PCR reads, yields one record per CDR3 protein. The table lists roughly 30,000 distinct CDR3 sequences, roughly 40% of them singletons, with around 33% in the top ten. Sequencing used PBMCs, obtained before or after stereotactic body radiation therapy (not recorded which). All receptors come from a donor at least 50 years old with non-small cell lung cancer. The CDR3 runs from the conserved cysteine through the conserved F or W. The D gene is left open where the match is weak. Size tells how often a clone was seen (once, few, many) or the class of an expanded clone, and some rows leave it out.

TRBJ2-1	many	TRBD1	TRBV19	CASSASGRQGFSEQFF	TGTGCCAGTAGTGCAAGTGGTCGACAGGGCTTCAGTGAGCAGTTCTTC
TRBJ1-1	NA	NA	TRBV19	CASSMRRLGSTEAFF	TGTGCCAGTAGTATGCGAAGGTTAGGTTCCACTGAAGCTTTCTTT
TRBJ2-7	many	NA	TRBV6-1	CASMGDGYEQYF	TGTGCCAGCATGGGTGACGGGTACGAGCAGTACTTC
TRBJ1-2	NA	TRBD1	TRBV6-2/TRBV6-3	CASSEWGQNLYGYTF	TGTGCCAGCAGTGAGTGGGGACAGAACCTCTATGGCTACACCTTC
TRBJ1-6	NA	TRBD1	TRBV6-1	CASQGTGGFSPLHF	TGTGCCAGCCAGGGGACAGGGGGCTTTTCACCCCTCCACTTT
TRBJ2-3	many	TRBD2	TRBV30	CAWSLAGGVADTQYF	TGTGCCTGGAGCCTAGCGGGAGGGGTCGCAGATACGCAGTATTTT
TRBJ1-4	many	NA	TRBV7-9	CASSFDATNEKLFF	TGTGCCAGCAGCTTCGATGCAACTAATGAAAAACTGTTTTTT
TRBJ2-7	many	NA	TRBV9	CASSARAGGSYEQYF	TGTGCCAGCAGCGCCCGGGCGGGCGGCTCCTACGAGCAGTACTTC
TRBJ2-2	NA	TRBD1	TRBV2	CASSLRTGNTGELFF	TGTGCCAGCAGTTTAAGGACAGGGAACACCGGGGAGCTGTTTTTT
TRBJ2-1	NA	TRBD2	TRBV27	CASSPSVAGSYNEQFF	TGTGCCAGCAGTCCCTCGGTAGCGGGCTCCTACAATGAGCAGTTCTTC
TRBJ2-2	NA	NA	TRBV7-9	CASPRGFQRTPNTGELFF	TGTGCCAGCCCTCGAGGGTTCCAGCGGACTCCGAACACCGGGGAGCTGTTTTTT
TRBJ2-7	many	NA	TRBV7-3	CASSHQPQPQGMTYEQYF	TGTGCCAGCAGCCACCAGCCCCAACCACAAGGGATGACCTACGAGCAGTACTTC
TRBJ2-7	NA	TRBD1	TRBV6-8	CATNGDRDHEQYF	TGTGCCACCAACGGGGACAGGGACCACGAGCAGTACTTC
TRBJ2-7	NA	NA	TRBV6-2/TRBV6-3	CASSEGGSWSCEQYF	TGTGCCAGCAGTGAAGGTGGTAGCTGGTCCTGCGAGCAGTACTTC
TRBJ1-1	NA	NA	TRBV2	CVSSEGAGREAFF	TGCGTCAGCAGCGAAGGGGCAGGGCGTGAAGCTTTCTTT
TRBJ1-1	many	TRBD1	TRBV19	CASSIVRGLRTEAFF	TGTGCCAGTAGTATAGTGAGGGGGCTCCGGACTGAAGCTTTCTTT
TRBJ2-7	many	TRBD2	TRBV30	CAWTWAGVSYEQYF	TGTGCCTGGACCTGGGCGGGGGTCTCCTACGAGCAGTACTTC
TRBJ1-1	once	NA	TRBV29-1	CSVALAWNAEAFF	TGCAGCGTTGCTCTGGCGTGGAACGCTGAAGCTTTCTTT
TRBJ2-2	NA	TRBD1	TRBV27	CVSGSRGTGNHRELFF	TGTGTCAGCGGATCCCGCGGGACAGGGAACCACCGTGAGCTGTTTTTT
TRBJ2-1	NA	NA	TRBV9	CASSVTGVGGSEQFF	TGTGCCAGCAGCGTAACGGGAGTGGGGGGCAGTGAGCAGTTCTTC
TRBJ2-7	many	TRBD1	TRBV2	CASSAGQGAGSQYF	TGTGCCAGCAGTGCGGGGCAGGGGGCGGGATCCCAGTACTTC
TRBJ2-7	once	TRBD1	TRBV6-2/TRBV6-3	CASSYSQGAVEQYF	TGTGCCAGCAGTTACTCCCAGGGGGCTGTCGAGCAGTACTTC
TRBJ1-4	NA	NA	TRBV7-9	CASSGGGTTNEKLFF	TGTGCCAGCAGCGGGGGGGGGACAACTAATGAAAAACTGTTTTTT
TRBJ2-1	NA	NA	TRBV6-1	CASSPQRTYNEQFF	TGTGCCAGCAGTCCACAGCGAACCTACAATGAGCAGTTCTTC
TRBJ2-2	NA	NA	TRBV13	CASSLDRGTGELFF	TGTGCCAGCAGCTTAGACCGGGGCACCGGGGAGCTGTTTTTT
TRBJ2-5	many	NA	TRBV4-1	CASSRAGGTQETQYF	TGCGCCAGCAGCCGAGCCGGTGGGACACAAGAGACCCAGTACTTC
TRBJ2-7	many	NA	TRBV3-1	CASSPRARGYEQYF	TGTGCCAGCAGCCCCAGAGCAAGGGGCTACGAGCAGTACTTC
TRBJ2-4	few	TRBD2	TRBV15	CATSDRTSGTKNIQYF	TGTGCCACCAGCGACCGTACTAGCGGGACCAAAAACATTCAGTACTTC
TRBJ2-7	many	NA	TRBV29-1	CSVAGALGEQYF	TGCAGCGTTGCGGGCGCCTTAGGGGAGCAGTACTTC
TRBJ2-7	many	TRBD2	TRBV4-2	CASSQEGTSGVYEQYF	TGTGCCAGCAGCCAAGAGGGGACTAGCGGGGTCTACGAGCAGTACTTC
TRBJ2-1	once	NA	TRBV30	CAWSRVRVTQQFF	TGTGCCTGGAGTCGTGTGAGGGTCACGCAGCAGTTCTTC
TRBJ2-3	many	NA	TRBV24-1	CATSALPPVDTQYF	TGTGCCACCAGTGCTCTGCCTCCGGTAGATACGCAGTATTTT
TRBJ2-7	NA	TRBD2	TRBV6-1	CASSSGRPNQYF	TGTGCCAGCTCTAGCGGGAGACCCAATCAGTACTTC
TRBJ2-5	few	NA	TRBV6-1	CASSPVEQEPQYF	TGTGCCAGCAGCCCCGTGGAGCAAGAGCCCCAGTACTTC
TRBJ2-2	NA	NA	TRBV28	CASSLYHTGELFF	TGTGCCAGCAGTTTATATCATACCGGGGAGCTGTTTTTT
TRBJ2-3	many	TRBD1	TRBV28	CASSLLGTATDTQYF	TGTGCCAGCAGTTTATTGGGGACAGCCACAGATACGCAGTATTTT
TRBJ2-5	many	TRBD2	TRBV7-6	CASSLAGAGGLAEETQYF	TGTGCCAGCAGCTTAGCGGGGGCGGGAGGGCTGGCGGAAGAGACCCAGTACTTC
TRBJ1-6	few	NA	TRBV30	CAWRRGDYNSPLHF	TGTGCCTGGAGGAGGGGGGATTATAATTCACCCCTCCACTTT
TRBJ1-5	NA	NA	TRBV6-1	CASSRTGGLGNQFQHF	TGTGCCAGCAGCCGTACGGGCGGCCTTGGTAATCAGTTCCAGCATTTT
TRBJ2-1	few	NA	TRBV7-2	CASSLAPGLSYNYQFF	TGTGCCAGCAGCTTAGCGCCGGGACTTAGCTACAATTATCAGTTCTTC
TRBJ2-3	NA	NA	TRBV10-3	CAISQDPDTQYF	TGTGCCATCAGTCAGGACCCAGATACGCAGTATTTT
TRBJ2-5	once	NA	TRBV5-4	CVSSGIGGADQETQYF	TGTGTCAGCAGCGGAATAGGGGGGGCCGACCAAGAGACCCAGTACTTC
TRBJ2-2	NA	TRBD1	TRBV19	CATSGEGAGWLGELFF	TGTGCCACCTCCGGCGAGGGGGCAGGCTGGCTCGGGGAGCTGTTTTTT
TRBJ2-2	many	NA	TRBV20-1	CSATRPNTGELFF	TGCAGTGCTACGAGACCTAACACCGGGGAGCTGTTTTTT
TRBJ2-7	NA	TRBD1	TRBV20-1	CSAGVAHRGSF	TGCAGTGCTGGGGTTGCCCACAGGGGTTCCTTC
TRBJ1-3	many	TRBD1	TRBV6-1	CASSEGDRGASGNTIYF	TGTGCCAGCAGTGAAGGGGACAGGGGAGCTTCTGGAAACACCATATATTTT
TRBJ2-3	many	TRBD1	TRBV7-2	CASSLAGGDTQYF	TGTGCCAGCAGCTTGGCAGGGGGAGATACGCAGTATTTT
TRBJ2-5	many	NA	TRBV2	CASSESHRETQYF	TGTGCCAGCAGTGAATCTCATAGGGAGACCCAGTACTTC
TRBJ2-7	many	NA	TRBV6-1	CASRPMGGNYEQYF	TGTGCCAGCAGGCCGATGGGGGGAAACTACGAGCAGTACTTC